Listed below are T cell receptor beta chains from one sample, sequenced in a study of regulatory T cells in long-lasting Graves disease. TCRdb used MiXCR to reprocess the multiplex PCR reads, holding one entry per CDR3 protein. The sample records some 200,000 distinct CDR3 sequences, around a fifth being singletons. The sample also formed part of further work on T cells in Graves' hyperthyroidism and ophthalmopathy.

This sample comprised peripheral blood mononuclear cells (PBMCs), obtained at new diagnosis, from a patient treated with antithyroid drugs. Receptors were obtained from a woman aged 30 to 39 with Graves disease. The conserved cysteine and the conserved F or W are not part of the CDR3 here. The D gene is left open where the match is weak.

len: 12; j_gene: TRBJ2-1; d_gene: .; v_gene: TRBV14; CDR3aa: ASSHWTGRDEQF
len: 13; j_gene: TRBJ1-4; d_gene: .; v_gene: TRBV6-1; CDR3aa: ASSEGQAGVEKLF
len: 12; j_gene: TRBJ1-1; d_gene: .; v_gene: TRBV19; CDR3aa: ASSIPTGSAEAF
len: 13; j_gene: TRBJ1-2; d_gene: TRBD1; v_gene: TRBV19; CDR3aa: ASSVRGTGENGYT
len: 10; j_gene: TRBJ1-3; d_gene: .; v_gene: TRBV11-2; CDR3aa: ASSIQGNTIY
len: 14; j_gene: TRBJ1-3; d_gene: .; v_gene: TRBV10-3; CDR3aa: AISESIGQGGNTIY
len: 13; j_gene: TRBJ2-7; d_gene: TRBD2; v_gene: TRBV2; CDR3aa: ASSEVLAGDYEQY
len: 10; j_gene: TRBJ2-7; d_gene: .; v_gene: TRBV20-1; CDR3aa: SARHGTAVLY
len: 13; j_gene: TRBJ1-5; d_gene: .; v_gene: TRBV20-1; CDR3aa: SASLDRRGSQPQH
len: 12; j_gene: TRBJ1-1; d_gene: .; v_gene: TRBV2; CDR3aa: ASRRGQPDTEAF
len: 12; j_gene: TRBJ2-7; d_gene: .; v_gene: TRBV20-1; CDR3aa: SARDVGGRYEQY
len: 16; j_gene: TRBJ2-3; d_gene: .; v_gene: TRBV5-4; CDR3aa: ASSLVGSGPLGTDTQY
len: 12; j_gene: TRBJ1-2; d_gene: .; v_gene: TRBV25-1; CDR3aa: ASSRGDSNYGYT
len: 13; j_gene: TRBJ1-6; d_gene: TRBD1; v_gene: TRBV7-9; CDR3aa: ASSSTTGGRSPLH
len: 14; j_gene: TRBJ1-6; d_gene: TRBD1; v_gene: TRBV27; CDR3aa: ASKDRADFQNSPLH
len: 14; j_gene: TRBJ2-7; d_gene: .; v_gene: TRBV7-3; CDR3aa: ASSLTPQTVGYEQY
len: 14; j_gene: TRBJ2-2; d_gene: TRBD2; v_gene: TRBV6-1; CDR3aa: ASSPPRTSGPGELF
len: 13; j_gene: TRBJ1-2; d_gene: .; v_gene: TRBV27; CDR3aa: ASSPGPTEVYGYT
len: 12; j_gene: TRBJ2-1; d_gene: TRBD2; v_gene: TRBV28; CDR3aa: ASRLGLAGVKEF
len: 11; j_gene: TRBJ2-5; d_gene: .; v_gene: TRBV15; CDR3aa: AASRDVAETQY
len: 12; j_gene: TRBJ2-7; d_gene: .; v_gene: TRBV12-3/TRBV12-4; CDR3aa: ASSGRGGPYEQY
len: 11; j_gene: TRBJ2-5; d_gene: .; v_gene: TRBV3-1; CDR3aa: ASSLEWAQPQY
len: 16; j_gene: TRBJ1-4; d_gene: .; v_gene: TRBV7-9; CDR3aa: ASSTNRDPLPTNEKLF
len: 11; j_gene: TRBJ1-1; d_gene: .; v_gene: TRBV15; CDR3aa: ATSRDPTGRAF
len: 11; j_gene: TRBJ2-4; d_gene: .; v_gene: TRBV7-9; CDR3aa: ASSHEPGEIQY
len: 11; j_gene: TRBJ2-2; d_gene: .; v_gene: TRBV11-2; CDR3aa: ASSLVRPGELF
len: 10; j_gene: TRBJ1-2; d_gene: .; v_gene: TRBV7-9; CDR3aa: ASSATGNGYT
len: 15; j_gene: TRBJ2-5; d_gene: TRBD1; v_gene: TRBV7-8; CDR3aa: ASSLGRRTGSQETQY
len: 11; j_gene: TRBJ2-7; d_gene: .; v_gene: TRBV15; CDR3aa: ATSRTLTYEQY